The rows below give T cell receptor beta chains drawn from one sample of a study of blood T cell repertoires in COVID-19. The table came from immunoSEQ multiplex PCR; TCRdb's copy has only in-frame clones and leaves some out. The sample lists tens of thousands of clones, around 82% occurring once. The sample was peripheral blood. These receptors all stem from a human donor in a cohort sampled during active COVID-19. Each CDR3 is given with its conserved first and last residue. The order of the fields is V gene, J gene, clone size, D gene, CDR3 DNA, CDR3 protein. D genes are given only for firm matches. A row's size may be missing; if present it is once, few, many or a size class.

V: TRBV4-3
J: TRBJ2-1
size: -
D: TRBD2
DNA: TGCGCCAGCAGCCATTCCGTCCGTAGACTAGCGGGAGGAAGTGAGCAGTTCTTC
CDR3: CASSHSVRRLAGGSEQFF

V: TRBV10-2
J: TRBJ2-5
size: -
D: TRBD1
DNA: TGCGCCAGCAGGACGGGACAGGGAGAAGAGACCCAGTACTTC
CDR3: CASRTGQGEETQYF

V: TRBV10-2
J: TRBJ2-7
size: -
D: TRBD2
DNA: TGCGCCAGCAGTGAACCGGGACTAGCGGCTCTGAGGCAGTACTTC
CDR3: CASSEPGLAALRQYF

V: TRBV5-5
J: TRBJ2-1
size: -
D: -
DNA: TGTGCCAGCAGACGGGGGACTCTAAAGGACAATGAGCAGTTCTTC
CDR3: CASRRGTLKDNEQFF

V: TRBV4-3
J: TRBJ1-6
size: few
D: -
DNA: TGCGCCAGCAGCCAGGGGAGGGGAGATTCACCCCTCCACTTT
CDR3: CASSQGRGDSPLHF

V: TRBV19
J: TRBJ2-5
size: -
D: TRBD2
DNA: TGTGCCAGTAGTTCTTCGGGACTAGCCGACCAAGAGACCCAGTACTTC
CDR3: CASSSSGLADQETQYF

V: TRBV29-1
J: TRBJ2-3
size: -
D: -
DNA: TGCAGCGTTGAACAGAGCACAGATACGCAGTATTTT
CDR3: CSVEQSTDTQYF

V: TRBV5-1
J: TRBJ2-7
size: -
D: TRBD1
DNA: TGCGCCAGCAGAACCGGGACAGACCTCTACGAGCAGTACTTC
CDR3: CASRTGTDLYEQYF

V: TRBV7-2
J: TRBJ2-7
size: -
D: -
DNA: TGTGCCAGCAGCCCCTGGAGGAGCTCCTACGAGCAGTACTTC
CDR3: CASSPWRSSYEQYF

V: TRBV6-5
J: TRBJ1-5
size: few
D: -
DNA: TGTGCCAGCAGATCGGTGAATCAGCCCCAGCATTTT
CDR3: CASRSVNQPQHF

V: TRBV6-6
J: TRBJ1-4
size: -
D: -
DNA: TGTGCCAGCAGTTATGCCGGGATAATAGAAAAACTGTTTTTT
CDR3: CASSYAGIIEKLFF

V: TRBV6-6
J: TRBJ2-3
size: -
D: -
DNA: TGTGCCAGCAGTTACTCGGGTTCAGGGAAGCCAGATACGCAGTATTTT
CDR3: CASSYSGSGKPDTQYF

V: TRBV28
J: TRBJ1-2
size: -
D: -
DNA: TGTGCCAGCAACGGTGCTAACTATGGCTACACCTTC
CDR3: CASNGANYGYTF

V: TRBV28
J: TRBJ1-1
size: -
D: -
DNA: TGTGCCAGCAGTTTTGGACAGATAATACTTGAAGCTTTCTTT
CDR3: CASSFGQIILEAFF

V: TRBV4-3
J: TRBJ2-1
size: few
D: -
DNA: TGCGCCAGCAGCCCCGCGGCGGGATGGAGTCTAGGCTACAATGAGCAGTTCTTC
CDR3: CASSPAAGWSLGYNEQFF

V: TRBV4-3
J: TRBJ2-1
size: -
D: TRBD2
DNA: TGCGCCAGCAGCCAACTCGCCGGGACTAGCGTCTACAATGAGCAGTTCTTC
CDR3: CASSQLAGTSVYNEQFF

V: TRBV7-9
J: TRBJ2-7
size: -
D: TRBD1
DNA: TGTGCCAGCAGCTTAGGGGGACAGGGATCGTACGAGCAGTACTTC
CDR3: CASSLGGQGSYEQYF